Given below is one TCR beta chain in context. Per the original data handling: Amplifying reference gene primers gave estimates of nucleated cell counts. Assay: immunoSEQ multiplex PCR; the TCRdb copy retains only in-frame clones and omits some. That table gives V, J and clone size, and the DNA gave D and trimming. The repertoire has some 100,000 clones, about 82% of them found once; the top ten carry roughly 13%. The sample comes from a study of blood T cell repertoires in COVID-19. Whole-study context: Sites in the United States, Italy and Spain provided acute and convalescent COVID-19 samples.

The CDR3 runs to 13 residues. Per germline, CDR1 LNHDA and CDR2 SQIVND (reference sequence). V lost 5 bases and J lost 6, with 12 bases in between. The sequenced material came from peripheral blood. The receptor's source is a man aged 50-59 years with active or convalescent COVID-19. The rearrangement joins TRBV19 to TRBJ2-3; D is unclear. Written as DNA, the CDR3 is TGTGCCAGTAGTCCCCGCCTCCGGGATACGCAGTATTTT. Its protein product is CASSPRLRDTQYF.